Listed below are T cell receptor beta chains from one sample, sequenced in a study of T cells in Graves' hyperthyroidism and ophthalmopathy. TCRdb processed the multiplex PCR reads anew with MiXCR; each CDR3 protein has one entry. The table includes hundreds of thousands of distinct CDR3 sequences, over 11% detected once. The specimen was blood. The source is a man aged 50-60 years with Graves' ophthalmopathy. Each CDR3 is given with its conserved first and last residue.

j_call,v_call,cdr3_aa
TRBJ1-5,TRBV3-1,CASSQGLEGAQHF
TRBJ2-2,TRBV16,CASSQSPNTGELFF
TRBJ2-7,TRBV20-1,CSARDSGEQYF
TRBJ1-2,TRBV4-1,CASSQVTESSYTF
TRBJ2-3,TRBV7-3,CASSFGTASTDTQYF
TRBJ2-5,TRBV5-1,CASSFDQETQYF
TRBJ2-3,TRBV6-1,CASSEGGHSTDTQYF
TRBJ2-2,TRBV29-1,CSVEGGGGYTGELFF
TRBJ1-1,TRBV13,CASTSQVFTEAFF
TRBJ2-7,TRBV29-1,CSVVALAGSYEQYF
TRBJ2-1,TRBV6-1,CASIGGYNEQFF
TRBJ2-5,TRBV5-4,CASADRRLQETQYF
TRBJ2-1,TRBV7-9,CASSHTSGMRRNEQFF
TRBJ2-1,TRBV6-1,CASRERSPYNEQFF
TRBJ1-3,TRBV15,CATSRDLGRAGNTVYF